This TCR beta chain appears in the sequencing data of a study of blood T cell repertoires in COVID-19. Study as a whole: Specimens from acute and convalescent COVID-19 originated in the United States, Italy and Spain. Sample material is recorded as cDNA or gDNA derived from T cells, B-cell-depleted T cells, or PBMCs.

CDR1 is SGHNT and CDR2 is YENEEA in the germline V gene. Trimming shortened V by 4 bases and J by 0 bases, and 13 bases separated the two germline ends. The CDR3 length is 16 residues. Generated by immunoSEQ multiplex PCR, the TCRdb table keeps only in-frame clones and is missing some. Here the sample spans 43,000 or so clones, more than 80% being singletons. The clonotype originates from a man between 60 and 70 years old with active COVID-19. V is TRBV11-3 and J is TRBJ2-1; a possible D gene is TRBD1 (5 bases). Sample: peripheral blood. The DNA for the CDR3 is TGTGCCAGCAGCTCCCGGACATCCAGCTCCTACAATGAGCAGTTCTTC. Its protein product is CASSSRTSSSYNEQFF. Full variable domain (missing parts from reference TRBV11-3 and TRBJ2-1): EAGVVQSPRYKIIEKKQPVAFWCNPISGHNTLYWYLQNLGQGPELLIRYENEEAVDDSQLPKDRFSAERLKGVDSTLKIQPAELGDSAVYLCASSSRTSSSYNEQFFGPGTRLTVL.